The clone carrying this TCR beta chain has a handful of counts. Antigen specificity is unknown. The sample comes from a study of vaccination and CD4 T cells after COVID-19. The study's findings and limits: Within convalescent individuals, 304 out of 307 vaccine-specific clones proved to be spike mono-reactive.

V lost 4 bases and J lost 5, with 10 bases in between. The CDR3 totals 14 residues. Germline V gene data show CDR1 as SGHRS and CDR2 as YFSETQ. As for treatment: approximately 11-day PBMC culture with coronavirus spike peptide pools or control peptides (ViraFEST assay). With the Oncomine TCR Beta short-read assay, DNA from cultured CD4+ T cells was sequenced. TCRdb called the PCR reads again in MiXCR, with one record for every CDR3 protein. The sample has approximately 20,000 distinct CDR3 sequences, approximately 33% seen once. The rearrangement links TRBV5-1 to TRBJ1-6; TRBD1 might be the D (5 bases). The specimen sequenced was cultured CD4+ T cells from blood. This clonotype was obtained from a human donor with COVID-19. CDR3 amino acids: CASSEGLNNSPLHF. The CDR3, as DNA: TGCGCCAGCAGCGAGGGACTTAATAATTCACCCCTCCACTTT.